Each of the 14 T cell receptor beta chains below was sequenced from the same sample in a study of healthy donors' naive CD4 and CD8 T cells (dated by TCRdb to about 2015). Sequencing used a 454 GS FLX Titanium. A previously published linear amplification protocol was used to build the TCR libraries, starting from roughly 490 ng of total RNA. Using fastp trimming at Q25 and MiXCR clonotype assembly, TCRdb reanalyzed the public sequencing data and kept in-frame beta chains. A single entry per CDR3 protein holds the most common genes and DNA from its merged rows. The sample data list approximately 180,000 distinct CDR3 sequences, and about 70% of these were observed just once. The top ten constitute about 2.4% of the sample. The sequencing sample was made of naive CD4+ and CD8+ T cells sorted from blood, pooled from several donors. Explained via the paper, the cell subset or site label denotes: FACS-sorted naive CD4+ (CD45RO-CD45RA+) and naive CD8+ (CD45RA+CD27bright) T cells. The receptors come from a pool of human donors in good health; the sample pools cells from several healthy donors.

The chain is built from TRBV6-2 or TRBV6-3 and TRBJ2-3; D remains ambiguous. CDR3 length equals 18 residues. Germline V CDR1 and CDR2: MNHEY, SVGEGT. Trimming took off 1 base at V and 3 bases at J, with 20 bases between the two ends. This CDR3 is CASSYWRGESTLTDTQYF. In DNA form, the CDR3 reads TGTGCCAGCAGTTACTGGCGTGGAGAATCGACTCTGACAGATACGCAGTATTTT.

The sample holds a few counts of this clonotype. The chain is built from TRBV19 and TRBJ2-7; TRBD1 matches 8 bases. Per germline, CDR1 LNHDA and CDR2 SQIVND (reference sequence). The CDR3 contains 14 residues. V was clipped by 7 bases and J by 0 bases; unmatched bases: 5. The CDR3 region has the DNA TGTGCCAGTAACGGACAGGGTCTCTCCTACGAGCAGTACTTC. Protein sequence: CASNGQGLSYEQYF.

The CDR3 here is CASSLVGGRAPYNEQFF. The CDR3 region has the DNA TGTGCCAGCAGCTTGGTGGGCGGGAGGGCCCCCTACAATGAGCAGTTCTTC. This chain joins TRBV5-6 and TRBJ2-1; 9 nucleotides match TRBD2. V was pared by 0 bases and J by 2 bases, with 6 bases of the junction left unmatched. The CDR3 loop spans 17 amino acids. Germline V gene sequence: CDR1 SGHDT, CDR2 YYEEEE.

This clonotype was counted only a few times. V is TRBV10-3 and J is TRBJ1-1; D gene ambiguous. CDR1 ENHRY and CDR2 SYGVKD come from the germline V gene. The ends were cut back, 2 bases at V and 6 bases at J, with 4 bases in the middle. The CDR3 loop spans 11 amino acids. The CDR3 nucleotides read TGTGCCATCAGTGAGACAGCTGAAGCTTTCTTT. This translates into CAISETAEAFF.

V usage is TRBV29-1 and J usage is TRBJ2-3; a possible D gene is TRBD1 (6 bases). CDR3 length: 14 amino acids. V lost 6 bases, J lost 0 bases, and 13 bases lay in between. Germline loops: CDR1 SQVTM, CDR2 ANQGSEA. CDR3 in DNA: TGCAGCGTACAGACAGGAACTAGCACAGATACGCAGTATTTT. This gives the protein CSVQTGTSTDTQYF.

This clonotype was seen only a few times. This chain uses TRBV29-1 with TRBJ2-1; D unclear. V lost 3 bases and J lost 9, with 3 bases in between. There are 9 residues in the CDR3. Germline lookup yields CDR1 SQVTM and CDR2 ANQGSEA. CDR3 amino acids: CSVDSEQFF. The CDR3 coding sequence is TGCAGCGTTGATAGTGAGCAGTTCTTC.

CDR3 sequence (DNA): TGTGCCAGCAGATCCGGGACAGGGTCGGCGGTTAGGAACACCATATATTTT. Residues: CASRSGTGSAVRNTIYF. V usage is TRBV12-3 or TRBV12-4 and J usage is TRBJ1-3, with 9 bases fitting TRBD1. The CDR3 contains 17 residues. V gave up 6 bases and J gave up 7 bases; unmatched junction bases: 16.

This rearrangement joins TRBV7-9 to TRBJ2-7; D is unclear. The CDR3 sequence is 15 residues long. The V gene's germline CDR1 is SEHNR and CDR2 FQNEAQ (reference sequence). The V gene lost 4 bases and the J gene lost 3 bases, with 16 bases spanning the gap. The CDR3 loop is CASSSGPAAYYEQYF. Written as DNA, the CDR3 is TGTGCCAGCAGCTCCGGCCCCGCGGCCTACTACGAGCAGTACTTC.

This rearrangement joins TRBV24-1 to TRBJ1-2; D remains ambiguous. Trimming cost V 1 base and J 7 bases, with 6 bases left between them. Germline V gene data show CDR1 as KGHDR and CDR2 as SFDVKD. The CDR3 length is 12 residues. CDR3 in amino acids: CATSDFYSGYTF. The CDR3, as DNA: TGTGCCACCAGTGATTTCTACTCTGGCTACACCTTC.

This clonotype was found once. The chain uses TRBV29-1 and TRBJ2-5, with a weak D call TRBD2 (5 bases). Germline assignment: CDR1 SQVTM and CDR2 ANQGSEA. The CDR3 has 13 residues. V was cut by 3 bases and J by 5 bases, with 13 bases left in between. The CDR3 bases are TGCAGCGTTGATAAGGGTTGGGAGGAGACCCAGTACTTC. This encodes CSVDKGWEETQYF. Drawing the rest from reference TRBV29-1 and TRBJ2-5, the complete variable domain is SAVISQKPSRDICQRGTSLTIQCQVDSQVTMMFWYRQQPGQSLTLIATANQGSEATYESGFVIDKFPISRPNLTFSTLTVSNMSPEDSSIYLCSVDKGWEETQYFGPGTRLLVL.

The rearrangement links TRBV27 to TRBJ1-1, with 8 bases fitting TRBD1. The CDR3 totals 13 residues. The V segment lost 6 bases and the J segment 5 bases; nucleotides outside the gene matches: 5. Germline V gene data show CDR1 as MNHEY and CDR2 as SMNVEV (reference sequence). The CDR3 sequence: CASSHRGRTEAFF. The CDR3 region has the DNA TGTGCCAGCAGCCACAGGGGGAGGACTGAAGCTTTCTTT.

This clonotype was picked up one time. The chain joins TRBV28 to TRBJ2-1, with TRBD2 matching over 13 bases. With V trimmed by 2 bases and J by 5 bases, 6 bases remained unmatched. Per the germline V gene, CDR1 is MDHEN and CDR2 is SYDVKM. The CDR3 extends over 17 amino acids. CDR3 sequence reads: CASSLQGLAGSNNEQFF. CDR3 DNA sequence: TGTGCCAGCAGTTTACAGGGACTAGCGGGATCCAACAATGAGCAGTTCTTC.

The rearrangement uses TRBV29-1 and TRBJ2-3; the match to TRBD2 covers 8 bases. Trimming cost V 3 bases and J 2 bases; bases outside gene matches: 4. CDR1 is SQVTM and CDR2 is ANQGSEA in the germline V gene. The CDR3 runs 14 residues. The CDR3 is CSVDLREDTDTQYF. The CDR3 DNA reads as TGCAGCGTTGATTTGCGGGAGGACACAGATACGCAGTATTTT.

V usage is TRBV12-3 or TRBV12-4 and J usage is TRBJ2-2; either TRBD1 or TRBD2 may supply D (5 bases each). CDR3 length equals 15 residues. V was pared by 6 bases and J by 1 base, with 12 bases between. This CDR3 is CASSPGARNTGELFF. The CDR3 nucleotides read TGTGCCAGCAGCCCCGGGGCGAGGAACACCGGGGAGCTGTTTTTT.